The 13 T cell receptor beta chains below were found in one sample sequenced in a study of blood T cell repertoires in COVID-19 (dated by TCRdb to 2019 to 2021). Preparation of the library involved the immunoSEQ multiplex PCR assay. In TCRdb, the immuneACCESS table is reduced to in-frame sequences with V and J assigned. These tables do not hold every clone; where another copy was compared, an unresolved V gene accounts for under half, and the others remain unexplained. This sample gives about 160,000 clones in total; approximately 87% of them show up just once. The ten most abundant clones make up about 6.6% of the sample. The sequenced sample was PBMCs or T cells enriched from blood (not recorded which). These TCRs come from a woman aged 50 to 60 who had recovered from COVID-19.

The rearrangement links TRBV5-1 to TRBJ1-2; D remains unclear. CDR1 and CDR2 from the germline V gene are SGHRS and YFSETQ. This CDR3 comprises 13 residues. Deletions cut 4 bases from V and 0 bases from J, with 7 bases between. The CDR3 nucleotides read TGCGCCAGCAGCCACACAGCTAACTATGGCTACACCTTC. Translating gives CASSHTANYGYTF.

This clone was detected only once. The CDR3 DNA reads as TGTGCCAGCAGCAGGCGGACAGGGACTAATGAAAAACTGTTTTTT. Translating gives CASSRRTGTNEKLFF. The chain uses TRBV7-6 and TRBJ1-4; 8 bases line up with TRBD1. Germline V gene sequence: CDR1 SGHVS, CDR2 FNYEAQ. The ends lost 5 bases at V and 2 bases at J; junction bases unmatched: 4. The CDR3 contains 15 residues.

The chain combines TRBV7-3 with TRBJ2-1; 9 bases match TRBD2. CDR3 length equals 16 residues. The ends lost 5 bases at V and 1 base at J; junction bases unmatched: 6. Germline V gives CDR1 SGHTA, CDR2 FQGTGA. CDR3 amino acids: CASSRQSGGSYNEQFF. The DNA for the CDR3 is TGTGCCAGCAGCCGCCAGAGCGGGGGGTCCTACAATGAGCAGTTCTTC.

This clone showed up just once. The chain has TRBV19 and TRBJ2-3; TRBD1 agrees at 8 bases. V trimming: 1 base; J trimming: 2 bases; junction bases outside the gene matches: 8. The CDR3 has 17 amino acids. Germline V lookup: CDR1 LNHDA, CDR2 SQIVND (reference sequence). The CDR3 region is CASSIGRTGMNTDTQYF. The CDR3 nucleotides read TGTGCCAGTAGTATAGGGCGGACAGGGATGAACACAGATACGCAGTATTTT.

J is TRBJ1-1 and V is TRBV5-5; perhaps TRBD1 as D (5 bases). This CDR3 spans 13 amino acids. CDR1 SGHKS and CDR2 YYEKEE come from the germline V gene (reference sequence). V lost 2 bases to trimming and J lost 4 bases, with 9 bases between them. The CDR3 loop is CASSLSGGTEAFF. In nucleotides, the CDR3 is TGTGCCAGCAGCTTATCCGGGGGCACTGAAGCTTTCTTT.

J is TRBJ2-2 and V is TRBV7-2, with a weak D call TRBD1 (6 bases). Trimming cost V 5 bases and J 7 bases, with 20 bases left between them. The CDR3 is 16 amino acids. Germline loops: CDR1 SGHTA, CDR2 FQGNSA. The CDR3: CASSPPWTVSSGELFF. The CDR3 DNA reads TGTGCCAGCAGCCCACCGTGGACAGTGAGTAGCGGGGAGCTGTTTTTT.

The V gene is TRBV11-3, the J gene TRBJ2-5; tentatively, D is TRBD1 (5 bases). The V end lost 3 bases, the J end lost 0 bases, and 8 bases lay between the germline ends. CDR3 length equals 14 residues. Germline V gene sequence: CDR1 SGHNT, CDR2 YENEEA. The CDR3 DNA reads as TGTGCCAGCAGCTTGGGGCAGAACCAAGAGACCCAGTACTTC. It is translated as CASSLGQNQETQYF.

V is TRBV3-1 (or the pseudogene TRBV3-2) and J is TRBJ2-4, with D possibly TRBD2 on 6 matching bases. The V and J ends lost 0 bases and 8 bases respectively, with 14 bases between them. The CDR3 covers 15 residues. Germline V gives CDR1 LGHDT, CDR2 YNNKEL (reference sequence). This CDR3 reads CASSQEGGEGHIQYF. CDR3 coding DNA: TGTGCCAGCAGCCAAGAAGGAGGGGAAGGGCACATTCAGTACTTC.

This chain links TRBV11-3 with TRBJ2-3, with TRBD2 identical over 9 bases. Germline V CDR1 and CDR2: SGHNT, YENEEA. Germline trimming cut 3 bases from V and 5 bases from J; bases unmatched to any gene: 6. This CDR3 is 15 amino acids long. CDR3 nucleotide sequence: TGTGCCAGCAGCTTCGGCGGGGGGGCCGGAGATACGCAGTATTTT. This sequence encodes CASSFGGGAGDTQYF.

The chain employs TRBV7-9 and TRBJ2-3; 10 nucleotides line up with TRBD1. This CDR3 is 16 amino acids long. The germline gives CDR1 SEHNR, CDR2 FQNEAQ (reference sequence). V shed 4 bases and J 2 bases; nucleotides not matched to a gene: 6. CDR3 in amino acids: CASSSGQGVYTDTQYF. The CDR3 DNA is TGTGCCAGCAGCTCCGGACAGGGGGTTTACACAGATACGCAGTATTTT.

The genes are TRBV9 and TRBJ2-3; no clear D gene. V was pared by 1 base and J by 1 base, with 10 bases between. Germline V gene data show CDR1 as SGDLS and CDR2 as YYNGEE. The CDR3 consists of 15 residues. This chain's CDR3 is CASSVHGMGTDTQYF. The CDR3 DNA reads TGTGCCAGCAGCGTACATGGCATGGGCACAGATACGCAGTATTTT.

The rearrangement uses TRBV4-2 and TRBJ2-3; D ambiguous. Trimming took 1 base from V and 1 from J, leaving 9 bases between them. CDR3 length equals 15 residues. Looked up from germline, CDR1 is LGHNA and CDR2 is YNFKEQ. The CDR3 spells CASSQGQTGTDTQYF. CDR3 bases: TGTGCCAGCAGCCAAGGGCAAACAGGCACAGATACGCAGTATTTT.

V gene TRBV10-3 combines with J gene TRBJ2-7, with a weak D call TRBD1 (5 bases). V gave up 10 bases and J gave up 6 bases, with 16 bases separating them. The CDR3 runs 12 residues. Per the germline V gene, CDR1 is ENHRY and CDR2 is SYGVKD. CDR3 in amino acids: CATQGRTSEQYF. Here the CDR3 DNA reads TGTGCCACCCAGGGTCGCACCAGCGAGCAGTACTTC.